Listed below are T cell receptor beta chains from one sample, sequenced in a study of identical twins. TCRdb independently ran MiXCR on the 5' RACE reads; one entry per CDR3 protein. Here the sample spans 310,000 or so distinct CDR3 sequences, roughly 10% being singletons. The sample was also reused in another study, on yellow fever vaccine responses in identical twins.

The specimen sequenced was CD8+ T cells sorted from blood. The receptor source for this set is a woman younger than 30 in good health. CDR3s leave out the opening cysteine and the closing phenylalanine or tryptophan. The order of the fields is J gene, V gene, CDR3 protein.

J: TRBJ2-7
V: TRBV25-1
CDR3: ASSEISDEQY

J: TRBJ2-5
V: TRBV6-2/TRBV6-3
CDR3: ASSYPQGGWQETQY

J: TRBJ2-1
V: TRBV19
CDR3: ASGLAETYNEQF

J: TRBJ2-5
V: TRBV27
CDR3: ASGIPVGTQY

J: TRBJ2-5
V: TRBV5-6
CDR3: ASRHQRGGWETQY

J: TRBJ2-7
V: TRBV4-3
CDR3: ASSQVTGAYEQY

J: TRBJ2-5
V: TRBV7-9
CDR3: ASSLFQEIQETQY

J: TRBJ2-7
V: TRBV7-2
CDR3: ASSLGVRNYEQY

J: TRBJ2-3
V: TRBV29-1
CDR3: SLVGHRSTDTQY

J: TRBJ2-5
V: TRBV6-5
CDR3: ASSYSGLVETQY

J: TRBJ2-7
V: TRBV7-2
CDR3: ASTGTGGTYEQY

J: TRBJ1-2
V: TRBV6-2/TRBV6-3
CDR3: ASRFGGEHGYT

J: TRBJ1-1
V: TRBV7-2
CDR3: ASSPWTANTEAF

J: TRBJ2-7
V: TRBV7-9
CDR3: ASSLPSTGDPYEQY

J: TRBJ2-3
V: TRBV3-1
CDR3: ASSQVGLGDITQY

J: TRBJ2-1
V: TRBV29-1
CDR3: SVAGTGKYNEQF

J: TRBJ2-5
V: TRBV5-6
CDR3: ASSLGTGGSLETQY

J: TRBJ2-7
V: TRBV15
CDR3: ATTPGLADYEQY

J: TRBJ2-3
V: TRBV5-4
CDR3: ASSLRDRDGDTQY

J: TRBJ2-1
V: TRBV27
CDR3: ASSSPPSGLNEQF

J: TRBJ2-1
V: TRBV7-9
CDR3: ASSLAGGPYNEQF

J: TRBJ2-3
V: TRBV28
CDR3: ASSTSEGLAGDTQY

J: TRBJ2-3
V: TRBV12-3/TRBV12-4
CDR3: ASSPQDNTDTQY

J: TRBJ2-5
V: TRBV27
CDR3: ASSPFPLPGGSQETQY

J: TRBJ2-5
V: TRBV20-1
CDR3: SARDGLAQETQY

J: TRBJ2-2
V: TRBV6-4
CDR3: ASSDSIGAGELF

J: TRBJ1-3
V: TRBV7-9
CDR3: ASRRDRSSSGNTIY

J: TRBJ2-1
V: TRBV25-1
CDR3: ASSAGLAGLSSYNEQF

J: TRBJ2-7
V: TRBV7-9
CDR3: ASSSVTESYLEQY

J: TRBJ2-7
V: TRBV20-1
CDR3: SARVPSSSYEQY

J: TRBJ1-1
V: TRBV29-1
CDR3: SVEETGTKAF

J: TRBJ2-2
V: TRBV29-1
CDR3: SVEDPAYTGELF

J: TRBJ2-1
V: TRBV27
CDR3: ANSFDSYNEQF

J: TRBJ1-1
V: TRBV7-9
CDR3: ASSSTTLNTEAF

J: TRBJ2-2
V: TRBV28
CDR3: ASSLFYNGYSTGELF

J: TRBJ1-5
V: TRBV28
CDR3: ASRPVWNQPQH

J: TRBJ2-7
V: TRBV15
CDR3: ATSPRDSFYEQY

J: TRBJ2-7
V: TRBV5-1
CDR3: ASSLSQTFENYEQY

J: TRBJ1-1
V: TRBV5-1
CDR3: ASKGVGAGGDSRPGWAEAF

J: TRBJ2-1
V: TRBV4-3
CDR3: ASSQLAGGINEQF

J: TRBJ1-1
V: TRBV5-1
CDR3: ASSLVGMLSTEAF

J: TRBJ2-5
V: TRBV7-2
CDR3: ASSLFPSGADQETQY

J: TRBJ2-1
V: TRBV4-2
CDR3: ASSQDQASSYNEQF

J: TRBJ2-7
V: TRBV7-6
CDR3: ASSLQRGTGAASYEQY

J: TRBJ2-2
V: TRBV18
CDR3: ASSPEASTGELF

J: TRBJ2-1
V: TRBV9
CDR3: ASSPLGLIAGAGDEQF

J: TRBJ2-7
V: TRBV7-8
CDR3: ASSFPYPQWASYEQY

J: TRBJ2-1
V: TRBV6-5
CDR3: ASRLGHYPDEQF

J: TRBJ2-3
V: TRBV5-5
CDR3: ASNRAGGTDTQY